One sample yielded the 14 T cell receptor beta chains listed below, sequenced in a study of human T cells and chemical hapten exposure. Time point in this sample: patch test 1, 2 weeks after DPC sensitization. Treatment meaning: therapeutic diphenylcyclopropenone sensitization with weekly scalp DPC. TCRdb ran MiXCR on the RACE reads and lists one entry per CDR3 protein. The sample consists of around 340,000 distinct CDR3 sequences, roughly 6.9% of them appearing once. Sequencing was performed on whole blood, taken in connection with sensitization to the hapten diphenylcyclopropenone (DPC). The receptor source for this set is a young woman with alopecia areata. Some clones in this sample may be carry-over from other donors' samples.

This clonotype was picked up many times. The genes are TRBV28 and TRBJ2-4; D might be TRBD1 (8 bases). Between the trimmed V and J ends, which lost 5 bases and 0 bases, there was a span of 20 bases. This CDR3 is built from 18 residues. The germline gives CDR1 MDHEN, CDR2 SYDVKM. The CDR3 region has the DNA TGTGCCAGCAGTCCAGGGGGCAGGGGAGGGATAGCCAAAAACATTCAGTACTTC. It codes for CASSPGGRGGIAKNIQYF.

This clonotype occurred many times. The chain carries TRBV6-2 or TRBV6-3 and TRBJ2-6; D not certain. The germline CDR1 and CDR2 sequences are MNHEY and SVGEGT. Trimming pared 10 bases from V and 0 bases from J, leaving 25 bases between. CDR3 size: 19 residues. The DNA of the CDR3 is TGTGCCAACCGCTCCTTGGAGATTCACATATTCTCTGGGGCCAACGTCCTGACTTTC. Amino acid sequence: CANRSLEIHIFSGANVLTF.

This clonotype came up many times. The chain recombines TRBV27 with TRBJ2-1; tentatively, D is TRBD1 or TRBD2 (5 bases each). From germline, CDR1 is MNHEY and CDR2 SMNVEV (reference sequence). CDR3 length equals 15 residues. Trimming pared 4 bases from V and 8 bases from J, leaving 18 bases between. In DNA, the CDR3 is TGTGCCAGCAGTTATTGGGGGACCCGGCTCCATGAGCAGTTCTTC. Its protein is CASSYWGTRLHEQFF.

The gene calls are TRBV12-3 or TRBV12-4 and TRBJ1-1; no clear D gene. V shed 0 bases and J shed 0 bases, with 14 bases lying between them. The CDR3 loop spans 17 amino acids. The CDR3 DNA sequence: TGTGCCAGCAGTTTAGCGCGAGTAGGCAGCGTGAACACTGAAGCTTTCTTT. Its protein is CASSLARVGSVNTEAFF.

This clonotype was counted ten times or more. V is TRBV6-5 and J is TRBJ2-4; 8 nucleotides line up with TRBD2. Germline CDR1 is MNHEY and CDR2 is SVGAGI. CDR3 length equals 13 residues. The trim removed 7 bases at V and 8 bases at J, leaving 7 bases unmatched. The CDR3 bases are TGTGCCAGCACCGGGGGGGTGAAGGACATTCAGTACTTC. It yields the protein CASTGGVKDIQYF.

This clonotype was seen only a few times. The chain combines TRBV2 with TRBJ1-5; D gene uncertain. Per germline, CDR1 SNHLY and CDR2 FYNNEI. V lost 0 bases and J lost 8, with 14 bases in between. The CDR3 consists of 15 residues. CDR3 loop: CASSEAPGNDEPQHF. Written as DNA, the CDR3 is TGTGCCAGCAGTGAAGCCCCGGGAAACGATGAGCCCCAGCATTTT.

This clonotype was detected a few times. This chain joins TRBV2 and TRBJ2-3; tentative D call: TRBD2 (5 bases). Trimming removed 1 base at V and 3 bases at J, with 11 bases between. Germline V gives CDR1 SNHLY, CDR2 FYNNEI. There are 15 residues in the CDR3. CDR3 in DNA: TGTGCCAGCAGTGAAGGGGAGAGGAGGACAGATACGCAGTATTTT. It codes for CASSEGERRTDTQYF.

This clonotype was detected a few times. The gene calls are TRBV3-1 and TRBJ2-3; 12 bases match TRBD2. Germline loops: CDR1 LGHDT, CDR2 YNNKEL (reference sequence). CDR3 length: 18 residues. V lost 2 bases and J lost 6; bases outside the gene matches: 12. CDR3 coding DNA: TGTGCCAGCAGCCAATACCTAGCGGGGGGGCTTAATCGGGATACGCAGTATTTT. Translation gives CASSQYLAGGLNRDTQYF.

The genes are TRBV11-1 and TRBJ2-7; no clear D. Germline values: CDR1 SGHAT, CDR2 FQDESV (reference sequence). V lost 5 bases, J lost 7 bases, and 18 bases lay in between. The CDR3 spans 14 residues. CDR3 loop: CASSARTVLGEQYF. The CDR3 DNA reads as TGTGCCAGCAGCGCCAGGACGGTTCTGGGAGAGCAGTACTTC.

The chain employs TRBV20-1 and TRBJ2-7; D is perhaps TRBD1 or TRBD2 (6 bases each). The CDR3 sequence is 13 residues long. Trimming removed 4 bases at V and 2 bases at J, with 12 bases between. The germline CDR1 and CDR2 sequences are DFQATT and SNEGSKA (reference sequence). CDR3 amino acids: CSANGGGAYEQYF. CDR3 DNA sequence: TGCAGTGCTAACGGAGGGGGTGCCTACGAGCAGTACTTC.

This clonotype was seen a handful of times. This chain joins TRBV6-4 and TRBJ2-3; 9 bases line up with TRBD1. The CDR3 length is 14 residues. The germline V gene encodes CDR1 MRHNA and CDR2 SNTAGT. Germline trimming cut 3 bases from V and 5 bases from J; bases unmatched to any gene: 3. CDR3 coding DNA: TGTGCCAGCAGTGAACAGGGGGCGATAGATACGCAGTATTTT. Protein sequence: CASSEQGAIDTQYF.

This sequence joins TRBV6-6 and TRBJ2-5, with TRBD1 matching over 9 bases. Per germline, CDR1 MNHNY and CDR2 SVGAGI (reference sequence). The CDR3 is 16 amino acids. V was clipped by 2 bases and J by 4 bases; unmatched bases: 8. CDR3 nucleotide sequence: TGTGCCAGCAGTTACCCTCCGGGACAGGGTAGAGAGACCCAGTACTTC. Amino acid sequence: CASSYPPGQGRETQYF.

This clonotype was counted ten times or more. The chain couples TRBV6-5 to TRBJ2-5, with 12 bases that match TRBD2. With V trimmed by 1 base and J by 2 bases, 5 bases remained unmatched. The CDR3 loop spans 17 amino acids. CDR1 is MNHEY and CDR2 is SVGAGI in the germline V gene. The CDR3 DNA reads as TGTGCCAGCAGTTACTTCGGACTAGCGGGGCCTCAAGAGACCCAGTACTTC. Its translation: CASSYFGLAGPQETQYF.

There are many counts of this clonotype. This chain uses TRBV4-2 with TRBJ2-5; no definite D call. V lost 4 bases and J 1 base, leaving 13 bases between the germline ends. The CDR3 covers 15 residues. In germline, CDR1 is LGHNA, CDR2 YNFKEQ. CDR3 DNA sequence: TGTGCCAGCAGCCGGGTGACTGGAGCCCAAGAGACCCAGTACTTC. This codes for CASSRVTGAQETQYF.